The clone carrying this TCR beta chain occurred many times. Time point defined: sample taken at primary tumor resection. Whole RNA came from tumor, nontumor lung or frozen PBMC and was sequenced without being sorted. A total of roughly 72 untreated early-stage non-small cell lung cancer patients served as donors. In the library, each TCR cDNA molecule bore its own unique molecular identifier. TCRdb redid the calling of the 5' RACE reads with MiXCR, one entry per CDR3 protein. The data contain more than 30,000 distinct CDR3 sequences, 4% to 6% of them seen just once; the ten biggest clones take up about a quarter. V lost 0 bases and J lost 4, with 7 bases in between. CDR1 SQVTM and CDR2 ANQGSEA come from the germline V gene. The CDR3 has 13 amino acids. The source of the sample is a study of spatial heterogeneity in lung cancer. For the study at large: Fewer alpha-chain than beta-chain sequences were consistently detected.

The source was PBMCs, collected at surgery. The chain links TRBV29-1 to TRBJ1-3; D is unresolved. This TCR was sampled from a female donor with early-stage non-small cell lung cancer. The CDR3 DNA reads TGCAGCGTTGAAGATTGGGCGGGAAACACCATATATTTT. Translating it yields CSVEDWAGNTIYF.